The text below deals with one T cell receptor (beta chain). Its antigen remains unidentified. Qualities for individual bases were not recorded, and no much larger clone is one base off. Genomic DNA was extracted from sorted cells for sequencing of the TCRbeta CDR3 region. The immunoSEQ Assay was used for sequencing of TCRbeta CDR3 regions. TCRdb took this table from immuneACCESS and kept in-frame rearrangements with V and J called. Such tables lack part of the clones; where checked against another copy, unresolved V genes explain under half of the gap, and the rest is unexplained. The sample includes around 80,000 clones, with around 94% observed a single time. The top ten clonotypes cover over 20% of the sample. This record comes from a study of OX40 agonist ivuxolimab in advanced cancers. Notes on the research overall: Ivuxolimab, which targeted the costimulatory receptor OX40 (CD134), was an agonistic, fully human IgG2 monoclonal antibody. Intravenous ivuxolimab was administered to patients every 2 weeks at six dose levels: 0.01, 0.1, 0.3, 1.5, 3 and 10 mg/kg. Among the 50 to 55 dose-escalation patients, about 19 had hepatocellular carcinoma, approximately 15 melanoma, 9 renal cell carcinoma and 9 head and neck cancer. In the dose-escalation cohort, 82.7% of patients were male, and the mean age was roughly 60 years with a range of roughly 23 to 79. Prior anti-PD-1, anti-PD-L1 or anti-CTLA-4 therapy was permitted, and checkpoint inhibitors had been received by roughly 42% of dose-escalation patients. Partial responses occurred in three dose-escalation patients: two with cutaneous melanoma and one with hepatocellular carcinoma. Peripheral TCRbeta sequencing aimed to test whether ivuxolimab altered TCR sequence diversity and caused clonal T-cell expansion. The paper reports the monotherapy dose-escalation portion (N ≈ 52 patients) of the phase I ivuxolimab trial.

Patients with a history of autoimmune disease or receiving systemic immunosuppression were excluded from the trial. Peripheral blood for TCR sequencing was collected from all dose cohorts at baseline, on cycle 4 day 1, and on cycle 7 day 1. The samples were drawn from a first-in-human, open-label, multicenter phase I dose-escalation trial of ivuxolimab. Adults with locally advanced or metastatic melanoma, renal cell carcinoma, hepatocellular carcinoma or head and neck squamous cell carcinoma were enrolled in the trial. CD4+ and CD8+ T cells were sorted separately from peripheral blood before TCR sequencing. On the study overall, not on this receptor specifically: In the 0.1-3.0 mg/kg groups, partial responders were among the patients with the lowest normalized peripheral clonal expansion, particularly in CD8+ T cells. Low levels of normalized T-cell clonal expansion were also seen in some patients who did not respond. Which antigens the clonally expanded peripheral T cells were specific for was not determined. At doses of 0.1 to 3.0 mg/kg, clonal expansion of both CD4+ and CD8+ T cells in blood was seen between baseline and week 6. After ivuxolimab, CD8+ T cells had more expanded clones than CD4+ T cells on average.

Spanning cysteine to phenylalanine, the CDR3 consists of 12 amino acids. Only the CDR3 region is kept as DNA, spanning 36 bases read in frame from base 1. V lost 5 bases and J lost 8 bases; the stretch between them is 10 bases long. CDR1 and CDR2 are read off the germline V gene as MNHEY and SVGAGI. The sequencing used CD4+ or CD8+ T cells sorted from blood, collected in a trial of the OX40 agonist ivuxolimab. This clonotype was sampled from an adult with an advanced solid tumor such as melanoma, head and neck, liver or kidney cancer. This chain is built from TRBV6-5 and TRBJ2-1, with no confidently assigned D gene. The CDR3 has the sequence CASSPGVHEQFF. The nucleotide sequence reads TGTGCCAGCAGTCCCGGTGTGCATGAGCAGTTCTTC.